A selection of T cell receptor beta chains follows, all from one sample in a study of T cells in Graves' hyperthyroidism and ophthalmopathy. TCRdb re-called the multiplex PCR reads through MiXCR, storing one row per CDR3 protein. The table records 700,000 or so distinct CDR3 sequences, about 16% of them present only once. Sequencing was done on a sample of blood. The receptors were gathered from a man aged 18 to 30 with Graves' hyperthyroidism. The CDR3 runs from the conserved cysteine through the conserved F or W. The size entry is marked missing in some rows and otherwise reads once, few, many or a size class.

size	V	J	CDR3
-	TRBV19	TRBJ2-7	CASSIQAGPYEQYF
-	TRBV6-1	TRBJ2-1	CASRPLAGGNEQFF
-	TRBV3-1	TRBJ2-5	CASDRGGQETQYF
many	TRBV14	TRBJ1-1	CASSQDRWTEAFF
many	TRBV24-1	TRBJ2-5	CATSVTANSETQYF
many	TRBV28	TRBJ1-2	CASSSDSRFYGYTF
many	TRBV20-1	TRBJ2-5	CSARHGSIRETQYF
few	TRBV5-6	TRBJ1-1	CASSLVGSNTEAFF
many	TRBV3-1	TRBJ2-7	CASSRGTGGSYEQYF
many	TRBV30	TRBJ2-5	CAWSVTREGKETQYF
-	TRBV24-1	TRBJ2-3	CATSAKPGLASDTQYF
-	TRBV12-3/TRBV12-4	TRBJ2-5	CASSPRLAGGQETQYF
-	TRBV12-3/TRBV12-4	TRBJ2-7	CASSLAPWGSDEQYF
-	TRBV20-1	TRBJ2-7	CSARGRGVSISYEQYF
few	TRBV7-9	TRBJ1-4	CASSPRGASEKLFF
few	TRBV3-1	TRBJ1-1	CASSQEYRGNTEAFF
-	TRBV7-2	TRBJ2-7	CASSRLGGTSYEQYF
-	TRBV4-1	TRBJ2-5	CASSQLVAGGSQETQYF
few	TRBV7-2	TRBJ1-4	CASSLVPGDNEKLFF
many	TRBV7-2	TRBJ2-1	CASSETGGIYNEQFF
few	TRBV11-2	TRBJ2-5	CASSHFDQTQYF
many	TRBV12-3/TRBV12-4	TRBJ1-1	CASLLGNTEAFF
-	TRBV6-1	TRBJ1-2	CASIPGPLARGYTF
many	TRBV18	TRBJ1-1	CASSPWGTEAFF
many	TRBV28	TRBJ2-1	CASSFTLKYNEQFF
many	TRBV30	TRBJ1-1	CAWSVGPGRADTEAFF
-	TRBV20-1	TRBJ1-3	CSARDRGTTIYF
-	TRBV29-1	TRBJ2-7	CSGRLNYGQYF
few	TRBV24-1	TRBJ1-2	CATSDPRTGANYGYTF
-	TRBV6-1	TRBJ2-1	CASRFGGPRNEQFF
many	TRBV19	TRBJ2-7	CASSMAQGGYEQYF
many	TRBV2	TRBJ2-1	CASTKEGASGILSSYNEQFF
-	TRBV9	TRBJ2-1	CASSAFRVPSYNEQFF
-	TRBV28	TRBJ2-5	CASSLGTLQETQYF
-	TRBV7-6	TRBJ2-3	CASSLRGYSTDTQYF
-	TRBV19	TRBJ2-7	CASSPLLTGWGYEQYF
-	TRBV19	TRBJ1-6	CASRDPRTSSYNSPLHF
-	TRBV30	TRBJ2-1	CAWSVASGFHNEQFF
few	TRBV30	TRBJ2-7	CAGRILGNEQYF
-	TRBV19	TRBJ2-2	CASSSQETLGELFF
-	TRBV30	TRBJ1-1	CASSRAQVAEAFF
few	TRBV28	TRBJ2-3	CASRAWTSGSSDTQYF
-	TRBV6-1	TRBJ1-5	CASRKTGTGLPQHF